This T cell receptor beta chain derives from a study of early T cells in non-severe SARS-CoV-2 infection. Study background: The input, bulk RNA from unsorted whole blood, was sequenced, and chains were unpaired.

As part of library construction, unique molecular identifiers were attached to individual cDNA molecules. MiXCR, run by TCRdb on the 5' RACE reads, gives a single entry per CDR3 protein. The profile shows some 78,000 distinct CDR3 sequences, 13% of them singletons. CDR1 and CDR2 (germline): SGHKS, YYEKEE (reference sequence). V was trimmed by 4 bases and J by 7 bases, leaving 14 bases between them. CDR3 length: 14 residues. Input material: whole blood. This clonotype was obtained from an adult who was a healthcare worker with PCR-confirmed SARS-CoV-2 infection or an uninfected control (not recorded which). The chain couples TRBV5-5 to TRBJ1-4, with D perhaps TRBD1 (5 bases). Here the CDR3 DNA reads TGTGCCAGCAGCCCGGCGATGGGGGGTGAAAAACTGTTTTTT. Translating gives CASSPAMGGEKLFF.